This T cell receptor (beta chain) was identified in a study of breast tumors, draining lymph nodes, adjacent tissues. TCRdb re-derived calls from the multiplex PCR reads in MiXCR, one entry per CDR3 protein. The profile shows 150,000 to 200,000 distinct CDR3 sequences, about 33% of them singletons. Samples came from axillary lymph nodes draining the breast cancer. The V end was cut by 6 bases, the J end by 5 bases, with 19 bases between. The CDR3 totals 15 residues. The germline gives CDR1 DFQATT, CDR2 SNEGSKA (reference sequence). The J gene is TRBJ1-4, the V gene TRBV20-1, with no clear D. The origin of this receptor is a female donor with breast cancer. Some clones in this sample may be carry-over from other donors' samples. Sequences were obtained from axillary lymph node tissue. CDR3 sequence: CSALTLAGANEKLFF. Written as DNA, the CDR3 is TGCAGTGCGCTTACACTAGCGGGAGCGAATGAAAAACTGTTTTTT.